The present T cell receptor (beta chain) was sequenced within a study of monozygotic twins with inflammatory bowel disease. Notes on the study in general: A reduction in TCRbeta diversity (inverse Simpson) was seen in IBD patients relative to healthy co-twins. Telling different T cell subtypes apart from each other was not possible.

Note on this clonotype: Its target is not known.

Each UMI, carrying a 6-nucleotide sample barcode, came from template switching. TCRdb reworked the 5' RACE reads into one entry per CDR3 protein, no DNA. The sample is made up of about 160,000 distinct CDR3 sequences, and the top ten hold 2% to 3% of it. The CDR3 has 13 residues. Per the germline V gene, CDR1 is DFQATT and CDR2 is SNEGSKA (reference sequence). This clonotype was obtained from a human donor with ulcerative colitis or Crohn's disease, or a healthy co-twin of an affected twin (not recorded which). The V and J genes are TRBV20-1 and TRBJ2-5; TCRdb calls TRBD1, which cannot be checked without DNA. The sequenced sample consisted of blood. CDR3: CSARTGARETQYF.